The T cell receptor beta chain under discussion was sequenced for a study of OX40 agonist ivuxolimab in advanced cancers. Turning to the study itself: The dose-escalation group included hepatocellular carcinoma, melanoma, renal cell carcinoma and head and neck cancer.

The V segment lost 2 bases and the J segment 5 bases; nucleotides outside the gene matches: 3. Germline V CDR1 and CDR2: KGHSH, LQKENI. The CDR3 is made up of 15 amino acids. Whole-study findings and limits: Which antigen the expanded peripheral T cells recognized is unknown.

On this clone: Antigen specificity is unknown.

TCRdb keeps only in-frame clones here, not all; method: immunoSEQ multiplex PCR. Found here are approximately 82,000 clones, roughly four fifths of them singletons; the top ten hold roughly 25%. The sequenced sample was CD4+ or CD8+ T cells sorted from blood, obtained in a trial of the OX40 agonist ivuxolimab. The source is an adult with an advanced solid tumor such as melanoma, head and neck, liver or kidney cancer. The chain recombines TRBV18 with TRBJ2-1; 10 nucleotides match TRBD2. CDR3 in amino acids: CASSPRLAGDNEQFF. Written as DNA, the CDR3 is TGTGCCAGCTCACCAAGGCTAGCGGGAGACAATGAGCAGTTCTTC.